This TCR beta chain comes out of a study of blood T cell repertoires in COVID-19. Some clones are missing from TCRdb's copy, which holds only in-frame ones; the method was immunoSEQ multiplex PCR. Here the sample spans around 300,000 clones, about nine tenths being singletons. The source material was PBMCs or T cells enriched from blood (not recorded which). This TCR was recovered from a woman in her thirties or forties who had recovered from COVID-19.

The CDR3 loop reads CASSYPGLAGAYNEQFF. The CDR3 nucleotides are TGTGCCAGCAGTTACCCCGGGCTAGCGGGAGCGTACAATGAGCAGTTCTTC. The chain joins TRBV28 to TRBJ2-1, with 10 bases lining up with TRBD2. Losses at the gene ends were 4 bases for V and 4 bases for J; bases not matched to a gene: 10. The CDR3 loop spans 17 amino acids. The germline V gene encodes CDR1 MDHEN and CDR2 SYDVKM.